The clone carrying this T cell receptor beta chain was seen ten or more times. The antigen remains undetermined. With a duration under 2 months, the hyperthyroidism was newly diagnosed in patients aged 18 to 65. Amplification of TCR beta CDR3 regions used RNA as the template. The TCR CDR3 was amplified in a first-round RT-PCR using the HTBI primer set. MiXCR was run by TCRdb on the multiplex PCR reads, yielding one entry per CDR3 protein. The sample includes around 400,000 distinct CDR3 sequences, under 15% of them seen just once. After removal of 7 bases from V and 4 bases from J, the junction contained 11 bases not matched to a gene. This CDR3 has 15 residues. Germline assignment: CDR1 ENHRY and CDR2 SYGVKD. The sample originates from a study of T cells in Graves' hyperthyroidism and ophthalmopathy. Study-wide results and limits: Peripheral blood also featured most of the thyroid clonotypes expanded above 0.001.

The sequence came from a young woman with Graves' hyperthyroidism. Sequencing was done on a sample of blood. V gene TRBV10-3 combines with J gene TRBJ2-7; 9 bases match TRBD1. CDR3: CAIIEGVGQGYEQYF. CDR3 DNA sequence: TGTGCCATCATCGAAGGAGTGGGACAGGGTTACGAGCAGTACTTC.